The present TCR beta chain was sequenced within a study of lymphopenia after photon versus proton radiotherapy (dated by TCRdb to between 2017 and 2020). Background for the entire study: The study compared the immunological effects of photon versus proton radiation therapy in patients with gastrointestinal tumors who developed high-grade lymphopenia. The study aimed to characterize how the two radiation modalities differ in their impact on the immune system. The cohort included 20 patients with gastrointestinal tumors who developed lymphopenia after receiving either photon or proton therapy.

The V end gives up 0 bases and the J end 0 bases, leaving 7 bases in the junction not matched to a gene. The germline V gene sets CDR1 to SGHRS and CDR2 to YFSETQ. Including cysteine and phenylalanine, the CDR3 has 17 amino acids. Here the CDR3 DNA is all that survives: 51 bases in frame from base 1. The full study reports these points: Across the cohort, among patients who died, a greater drop in TCR diversity after the nadir was inversely correlated with overall survival time. After the lymphocyte count nadir, photon-treated repertoires showed oligoclonal expansion, especially of CD8+ Temra cells, which drove the drop in diversity. During treatment, patients who received photon therapy lost naive T cells and TCR diversity and gained effector/memory populations, whereas patients who received proton therapy remained relatively stable. The authors looked at the survival association only in patients who died, and they framed better survival with proton therapy as a possibility rather than a demonstrated result.

Points on this clone: The clone's antigen remains unknown. No base quality values were provided; no much bigger clone lies one nucleotide off.

The library was obtained by the immunoSEQ multiplex PCR assay. Alongside multiparametric flow cytometry, deep sequencing of rearranged TCR beta loci was used to profile the T cell repertoires. TCRdb stores this immuneACCESS table with in-frame sequences only. Part of the clones is absent; in the studies checked, under half of the shortfall reflects unresolved V genes, and no reason is known for the rest. The sample table records about 24,000 clones; around 84% of these occur just once. The ten largest clonotypes hold about a quarter of the sample. This clonotype was obtained from a man aged 35 to 55 with gastric cancer. The receptor chain draws on TRBV5-1 and TRBJ2-7; 9 central nucleotides agree with TRBD2. The specimen comprised peripheral blood, sampled from a patient treated with photon-based radiotherapy. The CDR3 amino acid sequence is: CASSLAASGESSYEQYF. The sequenced DNA: TGCGCCAGCAGCTTGGCGGCTAGCGGGGAAAGCTCCTACGAGCAGTACTTC. With all but the CDR3 taken from the reference TRBV5-1 and TRBJ2-7 genes, the full variable domain is: KAGVTQTPRYLIKTRGQQVTLSCSPISGHRSVSWYQQTPGQGLQFLFEYFSETQRNKGNFPGRFSGRQFSNSRSEMNVSTLELGDSALYLCASSLAASGESSYEQYFGPGTRLTVT.